These 29 T cell receptor beta chains were sequenced from one sample in a study of identical twins. Using its own MiXCR run on the 5' RACE reads, TCRdb lists one record per CDR3 protein. The table shows 1.5 million to 2 million distinct CDR3 sequences, with around 29% occurring only once. The specimen sequenced was cord blood. All receptors derive from a newborn girl in good health.

This sequence joins TRBV12-3 or TRBV12-4 and TRBJ2-3; 13 nucleotides align to TRBD2. Trimming took 7 bases from V and 0 from J; bases not matched to a gene: 4. CDR3 size: 16 residues. CDR3 protein: CASTGTSGESTDTQYF. The CDR3 nucleotides read TGTGCCAGCACCGGGACTAGCGGGGAGAGCACAGATACGCAGTATTTT.

The rearrangement links TRBV4-1 to TRBJ2-7, with 7 nucleotides matching TRBD1. Per germline, CDR1 MGHRA and CDR2 YSYEKL. The trim removed 1 base at V and 2 bases at J, leaving 8 bases unmatched. CDR3 length: 16 residues. CDR3 sequence reads: CASSQVSGTATYEQYF. As DNA, the CDR3 is TGCGCCAGCAGCCAAGTCTCCGGGACAGCTACCTACGAGCAGTACTTC.

This clonotype was detected only a few times. This chain connects TRBV2 to TRBJ1-4; D call uncertain. Germline CDR1 SNHLY, CDR2 FYNNEI. There are 16 residues in the CDR3. Trimming pared 7 bases from V and 0 bases from J, leaving 15 bases between. CDR3 loop: CASTYPGRATNEKLFF. CDR3 nucleotides: TGTGCCAGCACCTACCCGGGAAGGGCAACTAATGAAAAACTGTTTTTT.

Only one count was recorded for this clonotype. The V gene is TRBV6-1, the J gene TRBJ2-1; tentatively, D is TRBD1 (5 bases). The CDR3 consists of 14 residues. The germline CDR1 and CDR2 sequences are MNHNS and SASEGT. The V and J ends lost 3 bases and 10 bases respectively, with 16 bases between them. DNA of the CDR3: TGTGCCAGCAGTGATGGGGCAGGGCCACGGGAGCAGTTCTTC. Amino acid sequence: CASSDGAGPREQFF.

The sample holds many counts of this clonotype. One junction end does not reproduce the germline sequence, and a read error may be involved. V gene TRBV5-1 combines with J gene TRBJ1-1; 9 bases fit TRBD1. Per the germline V gene, CDR1 is SGHRS and CDR2 is YFSETQ. CDR3 length equals 13 residues. The CDR3 is CASSPGQGTEAFF. CDR3 DNA sequence: TGTGCCAGCTCACCGGGACAGGGCACTGAAGCTTTCTTT.

V gene TRBV20-1 combines with J gene TRBJ2-1; D is tentatively TRBD1 or TRBD2 (5 bases each). Deletions cut 1 base from V and 0 bases from J, with 16 bases between. This CDR3 contains 17 residues. CDR1 is DFQATT, CDR2 SNEGSKA, per germline (reference sequence). CDR3 coding DNA: TGCAGTGCTAGAGTTTTCCCCGGGACGTCCTCCTACAATGAGCAGTTCTTC. Translating it yields CSARVFPGTSSYNEQFF.

This clonotype was seen a handful of times. V is TRBV12-3 or TRBV12-4 and J is TRBJ2-1; TRBD2 matches at 13 bases. CDR3 length: 18 amino acids. V trimming: 6 bases; J trimming: 0 bases; junction bases outside the gene matches: 8. The CDR3: CASRGTSGIPSSYNEQFF. Written as DNA, the CDR3 is TGTGCCAGCAGGGGGACTAGCGGGATCCCGAGCTCCTACAATGAGCAGTTCTTC.

This chain connects TRBV6-6 to TRBJ2-3; D unclear. CDR1 is MNHNY and CDR2 is SVGAGI in the germline V gene (reference sequence). Trimming shortened V by 5 bases and J by 6 bases, and 9 bases separated the two germline ends. This CDR3 contains 12 residues. In nucleotides, the CDR3 is TGTGCCAGCAGTGCCGCTGGGGATACGCAGTATTTT. Its translation: CASSAAGDTQYF.

Comment on this clonotype: At one end the junction does not follow the germline gene, possibly because of a read error. The chain combines TRBV7-8 with TRBJ2-7; the D is unclear. This CDR3 is 14 amino acids long. Germline CDR1 SGHVS, CDR2 FQNEAQ. The DNA of the CDR3 is TGTGCCAGCAGCTTCCATCGGAGCTCCTACGAGCGGTACTTC. Protein product: CASSFHRSSYERYF.

This clonotype was counted a few times. The chain links TRBV10-2 to TRBJ1-1; 10 positions agree with TRBD1. Germline values: CDR1 WSHSY, CDR2 SAAADI. The CDR3 totals 17 residues. The trim removed 0 bases at V and 4 bases at J, leaving 8 bases unmatched. The CDR3 spells CASSESKTGGWSTEAFF. The CDR3 nucleotides read TGCGCCAGCAGTGAGTCGAAGACAGGGGGCTGGAGCACTGAAGCTTTCTTT.

In this sample, this clonotype turned up a few times. This rearrangement joins TRBV18 to TRBJ2-1, with 9 bases lining up with TRBD2. The V and J ends lost 6 bases and 2 bases, in that order; junction bases with no gene match: 5. Germline CDR1 and CDR2: KGHSH and LQKENI. The CDR3 has 15 amino acids. DNA of the CDR3: TGTGCCAGCTCTCCTAGCGGGAAGACCTACAATGAGCAGTTCTTC. This encodes CASSPSGKTYNEQFF.

Of note for this clonotype: Compared with germline, one end of the junction differs, possibly owing to a read error. The V gene is TRBV20-1, the J gene TRBJ2-1; D might be TRBD2 (6 bases). CDR1 and CDR2 (germline): DFQATT, SNEGSKA (reference sequence). The CDR3 spans 16 residues. This chain's CDR3 is CSAVPYRERYNNELFF. CDR3 nucleotide sequence: TGCAGTGCTGTCCCTTATCGGGAGCGATACAACAATGAGCTGTTCTTC.

The rearrangement joins TRBV10-3 to TRBJ1-6; 7 positions match TRBD1. The CDR3 runs 15 residues. V trimming: 2 bases; J trimming: 5 bases; junction bases outside the gene matches: 3. Germline CDR1 reads ENHRY; CDR2 reads SYGVKD. CDR3 protein: CAISERTGDNSPLHF. The CDR3 DNA follows: TGTGCCATCAGTGAGAGGACAGGCGATAATTCACCCCTCCACTTT.

A few counts support this clonotype. The chain links TRBV9 to TRBJ2-3; 9 nucleotides agree with TRBD2. Germline assignment: CDR1 SGDLS and CDR2 YYNGEE. The CDR3 sequence is 17 residues long. J gave up 3 bases and V 1 base, and 9 bases lay outside the gene matches. CDR3 bases: TGTGCCAGCAGCGTAATCCCAGCGGGGGGTGGGACAGATACGCAGTATTTT. As protein: CASSVIPAGGGTDTQYF.

The table lists this clonotype with a few counts. The chain carries TRBV3-1 and TRBJ2-5, with D possibly matching TRBD2 (5 bases). CDR1 is LGHDT and CDR2 is YNNKEL in the germline V gene (reference sequence). V was pared by 0 bases and J by 1 base, with 15 bases between. The CDR3 is made up of 17 amino acids. The CDR3 reads CASSQEVTRRLQETQYF. As DNA, the CDR3 is TGTGCCAGCAGCCAAGAAGTAACTAGGAGACTCCAAGAGACCCAGTACTTC.

The chain links TRBV6-6 to TRBJ2-4; 12 nucleotides match TRBD1. Germline V lookup: CDR1 MNHNY, CDR2 SVGAGI (reference sequence). The CDR3 length is 17 residues. The V segment lost 4 bases and the J segment 0 bases; nucleotides outside the gene matches: 4. The CDR3 DNA sequence: TGTGCCAGCAGTTGGGACAGGGGGCGCAAAGCCAAAAACATTCAGTACTTC. Encoded protein: CASSWDRGRKAKNIQYF.

This clonotype has a handful of counts. The rearrangement links TRBV28 to TRBJ2-5, with TRBD1 matching 9 bases. The germline V gene has CDR1 MDHEN and CDR2 SYDVKM. Trimming took 6 bases from V and 4 from J; bases not matched to a gene: 9. The CDR3 is 15 amino acids. The CDR3 coding sequence is TGTGCCAGCAGGCCCGCGGGACAGGGTATAGAGACCCAGTACTTC. Amino acid sequence: CASRPAGQGIETQYF.

V is TRBV12-3 or TRBV12-4 and J is TRBJ1-3; D is possibly TRBD1 (6 bases). The CDR3 spans 16 residues. Trimming shortened V by 5 bases and J by 2 bases, and 16 bases separated the two germline ends. The CDR3 DNA is TGTGCCAGCAGTCCGATTACAGGGTTTACTGGAAACACCATATATTTT. Translating it yields CASSPITGFTGNTIYF.

V usage is TRBV20-1 and J usage is TRBJ2-3; TRBD1 or TRBD2 may be the D gene (6 bases each). The CDR3 has 16 amino acids. Germline assignment: CDR1 DFQATT and CDR2 SNEGSKA (reference sequence). V gave up 3 bases and J gave up 3 bases, with 19 bases separating them. Here the CDR3 DNA reads TGCAGTGCTAGGGCCAGTGAGAGGGGGAGGACAGATACGCAGTATTTT. This sequence encodes CSARASERGRTDTQYF.

This clonotype turned up a few times. The gene calls are TRBV6-1 and TRBJ1-1, with D possibly TRBD1 on 5 matching bases. The CDR3 consists of 16 residues. From germline, CDR1 is MNHNS and CDR2 SASEGT. The V end lost 0 bases, the J end lost 3 bases, and 14 bases lay between the germline ends. The CDR3 protein is CASSEATGLGYTEAFF. DNA of the CDR3: TGTGCCAGCAGTGAAGCAACAGGTTTAGGGTACACTGAAGCTTTCTTT.

This clonotype appeared a few times. The chain recombines TRBV5-1 with TRBJ2-7; D call uncertain. V was pared by 2 bases and J by 1 base, with 16 bases between. Looked up from germline, CDR1 is SGHRS and CDR2 is YFSETQ. The CDR3 loop spans 16 amino acids. The CDR3 here is CASSLGHQRVSYEQYF. CDR3 bases: TGCGCCAGCAGCTTAGGGCACCAAAGGGTGTCCTACGAGCAGTACTTC.

This clonotype was recorded at least ten times. The gene calls are TRBV10-3 and TRBJ2-7; no clear D gene. V was trimmed by 0 bases and J by 2 bases, leaving 8 bases between them. The germline gives CDR1 ENHRY, CDR2 SYGVKD. This CDR3 is 14 amino acids long. The DNA for the CDR3 is TGTGCCATCAGTGAGTCCATCGGTCCCTACGAGCAGTACTTC. Amino acids: CAISESIGPYEQYF.

This clonotype was picked up a small number of times. This chain uses TRBV7-2 with TRBJ2-2; 12 bases line up with TRBD2. In germline, CDR1 is SGHTA, CDR2 FQGNSA. This CDR3 has 17 residues. V trimming: 5 bases; J trimming: 0 bases; junction bases outside the gene matches: 4. The CDR3 reads CASSLGLAGTNTGELFF. In nucleotides, the CDR3 is TGTGCCAGCAGCCTCGGACTAGCGGGGACGAACACCGGGGAGCTGTTTTTT.

This clonotype was counted only a few times. The chain uses TRBV28 and TRBJ1-5, with a possible D match to TRBD1 (5 bases). This CDR3 region has 15 residues. V lost 1 base and J 4 bases, leaving 11 bases between the germline ends. The germline V gene encodes CDR1 MDHEN and CDR2 SYDVKM. CDR3 sequence reads: CASSLSRGRNQPQHF. CDR3 nucleotides: TGTGCCAGCAGTTTATCTCGGGGGAGGAATCAGCCCCAGCATTTT.

The chain links TRBV7-9 to TRBJ2-1, with D possibly being TRBD1 (6 bases). TRBJ2-7 explains the end of the DNA better; the J call may be wrong. Germline CDR1 SEHNR, CDR2 FQNEAQ (reference sequence). This CDR3 is 18 amino acids long. The CDR3 DNA follows: TGTGCCAGCAGCCCTCGACCTCGGGAACAGGGCCCCTACAATGAGCAGTACTTC. Amino acid sequence: CASSPRPREQGPYNEQYF.

This rearrangement joins TRBV20-1 to TRBJ1-5; D unresolved. V shed 4 bases and J shed 0 bases, with 13 bases lying between them. CDR1 is DFQATT and CDR2 is SNEGSKA in the germline V gene (reference sequence). CDR3 size: 15 residues. CDR3 protein: CSATGNSPSNQPQHF. The CDR3 DNA reads TGCAGTGCTACAGGAAACAGCCCTAGCAATCAGCCCCAGCATTTT.

This clonotype was counted many times. V is TRBV14 and J is TRBJ2-1; no reliable D call. Between the trimmed V and J ends, which lost 4 bases and 2 bases, there was a span of 6 bases. CDR1 and CDR2 from the germline V gene are SGHDN and FVKESK. The CDR3 spans 13 residues. The CDR3 nucleotides are TGTGCCAGCAGCCCCAACCCCTACAATGAGCAGTTCTTC. It is translated as CASSPNPYNEQFF.

This clonotype has more than one count but fewer than ten. The chain has TRBV7-9 and TRBJ2-5; 8 bases agree with TRBD2. The CDR3 extends over 15 amino acids. The germline gives CDR1 SEHNR, CDR2 FQNEAQ (reference sequence). V gave up 5 bases and J gave up 1 base; unmatched junction bases: 6. CDR3 bases: TGTGCCAGCAGCCCCCAACTAGCGGTCCAAGAGACCCAGTACTTC. Residues: CASSPQLAVQETQYF.

With regard to this clonotype: One end of the junction does not line up with germline, which may come from a read error. V usage is TRBV14 and J usage is TRBJ2-3; D possibly corresponds to TRBD2 (6 bases). The CDR3 runs to 19 residues. Germline V CDR1 and CDR2: SGHDN, FVKESK. The CDR3 is CASSQVPTFGGISTDTQYF. CDR3 nucleotide sequence: TGTGCCAGCAGCCAAGTACCCACGTTTGGCGGGATTAGCACAGATACTCAGTATTTT.